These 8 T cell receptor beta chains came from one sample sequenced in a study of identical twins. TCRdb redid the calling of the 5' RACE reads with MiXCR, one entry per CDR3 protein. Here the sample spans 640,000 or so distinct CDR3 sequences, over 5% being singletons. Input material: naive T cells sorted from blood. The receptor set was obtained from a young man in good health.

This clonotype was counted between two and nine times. CDR3 residues: CASSYSRIYNQPQHF. CDR3 coding DNA: TGTGCCAGCAGTTACAGCCGGATCTACAATCAGCCCCAGCATTTT. The J gene is TRBJ1-5, the V gene TRBV6-5, with D hard to call. Germline assignment: CDR1 MNHEY and CDR2 SVGAGI. Trimming shortened V by 2 bases and J by 3 bases, and 11 bases separated the two germline ends. The CDR3 sequence is 15 residues long.

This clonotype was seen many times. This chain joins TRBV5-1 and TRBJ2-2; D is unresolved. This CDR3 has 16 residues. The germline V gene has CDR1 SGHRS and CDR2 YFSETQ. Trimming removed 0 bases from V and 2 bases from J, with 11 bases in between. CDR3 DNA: TGCGCCAGCAGCTTGGCTGGGATTGTTAACACCGGGGAGCTGTTTTTT. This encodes CASSLAGIVNTGELFF.

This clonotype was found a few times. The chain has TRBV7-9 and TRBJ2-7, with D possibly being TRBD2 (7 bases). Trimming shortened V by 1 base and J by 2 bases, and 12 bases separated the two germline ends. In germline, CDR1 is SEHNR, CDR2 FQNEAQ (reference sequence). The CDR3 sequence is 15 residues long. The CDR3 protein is CASSLVLGGAYEQYV. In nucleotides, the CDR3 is TGTGCCAGCAGCTTAGTGCTAGGGGGGGCCTACGAGCAGTACGTC.

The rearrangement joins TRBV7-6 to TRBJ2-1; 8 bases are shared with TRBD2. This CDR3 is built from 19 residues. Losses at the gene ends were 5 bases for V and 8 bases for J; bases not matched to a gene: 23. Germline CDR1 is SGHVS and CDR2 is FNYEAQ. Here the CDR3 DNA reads TGTGCCAGCAGCCACAGGACTAGCTTACCCGGGCGGGTGTCGTATGAGCAGTTCTTC. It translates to CASSHRTSLPGRVSYEQFF.

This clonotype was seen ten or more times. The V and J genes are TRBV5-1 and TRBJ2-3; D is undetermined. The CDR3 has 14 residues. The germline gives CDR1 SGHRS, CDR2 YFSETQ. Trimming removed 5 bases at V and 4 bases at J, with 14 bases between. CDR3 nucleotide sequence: TGCGCCAGCAGTCCGCCGGGCCGGGCAGATACGCAGTATTTT. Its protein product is CASSPPGRADTQYF.

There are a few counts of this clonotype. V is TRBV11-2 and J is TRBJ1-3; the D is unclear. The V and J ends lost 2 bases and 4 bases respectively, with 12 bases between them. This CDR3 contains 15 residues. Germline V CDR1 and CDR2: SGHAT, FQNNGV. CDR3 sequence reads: CASSLWPDVGNTIYF. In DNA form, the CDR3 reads TGTGCCAGCAGCTTATGGCCTGACGTGGGAAACACCATATATTTT.

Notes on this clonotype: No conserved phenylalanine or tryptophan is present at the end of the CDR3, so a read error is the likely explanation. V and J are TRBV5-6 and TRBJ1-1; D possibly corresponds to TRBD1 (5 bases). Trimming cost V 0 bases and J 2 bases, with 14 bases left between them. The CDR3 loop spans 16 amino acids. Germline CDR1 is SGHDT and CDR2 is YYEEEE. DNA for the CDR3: TGTGCCAGCAGCTTGGCTAGGACACAAAAAAACACTGAAGCTTTCTCT. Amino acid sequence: CASSLARTQKNTEAFS.

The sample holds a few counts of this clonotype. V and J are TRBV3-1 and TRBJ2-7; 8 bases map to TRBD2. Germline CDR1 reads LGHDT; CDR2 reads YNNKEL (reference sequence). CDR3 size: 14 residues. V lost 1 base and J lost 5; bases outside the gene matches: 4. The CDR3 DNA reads TGTGCCAGCAGCCAAGTGTGCGGGAGGAACGAGCAGTACGTC. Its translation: CASSQVCGRNEQYV.